This T cell receptor beta chain was obtained from a study of T-cell memory formation after mild COVID-19. Overall study context: Clusters of TCRs were largely donor specific.

The germline V gene has CDR1 SGHNT and CDR2 YYREEE (reference sequence). This CDR3 region has 15 residues. The ends lost 2 bases at V and 8 bases at J; junction bases unmatched: 11. From the 5' RACE reads, TCRdb called clonotypes with MiXCR, one entry per CDR3 protein. This table has hundreds of thousands of distinct CDR3 sequences, 15% to 20% appearing once. Sequencing was carried out using PBMCs or a T cell subset sorted from them (not recorded which). V is TRBV5-4 and J is TRBJ1-2; 8 nucleotides match TRBD1. The sequence came from a man between 18 and 29 years old who had mild COVID-19 (a few samples of this study predate the infection). Cell type and time point are not known. CDR3 amino acids: CASSFQGALVGGYTF. The DNA for the CDR3 is TGTGCCAGCAGCTTCCAGGGGGCTTTGGTGGGCGGCTACACCTTC.